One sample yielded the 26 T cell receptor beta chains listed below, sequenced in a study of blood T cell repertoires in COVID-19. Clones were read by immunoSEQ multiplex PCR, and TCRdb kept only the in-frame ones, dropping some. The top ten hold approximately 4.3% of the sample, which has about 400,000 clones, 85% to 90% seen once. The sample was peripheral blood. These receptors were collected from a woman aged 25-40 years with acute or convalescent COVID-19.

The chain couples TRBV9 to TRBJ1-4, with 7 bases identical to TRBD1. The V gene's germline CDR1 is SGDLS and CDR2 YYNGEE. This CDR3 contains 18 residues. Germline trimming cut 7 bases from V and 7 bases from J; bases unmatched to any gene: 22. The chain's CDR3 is CASPGRGDRKCPSEKLFF. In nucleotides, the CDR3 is TGTGCCAGCCCCGGTAGAGGGGACAGAAAATGTCCGAGTGAAAAACTGTTTTTT.

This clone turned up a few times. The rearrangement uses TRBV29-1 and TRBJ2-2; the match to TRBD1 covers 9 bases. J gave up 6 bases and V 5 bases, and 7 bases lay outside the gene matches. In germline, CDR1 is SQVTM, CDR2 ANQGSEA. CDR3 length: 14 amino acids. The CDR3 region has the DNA TGCAGCGTTTCTGGACAGGGGAGTGCCGGGGAGCTGTTTTTT. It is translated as CSVSGQGSAGELFF.

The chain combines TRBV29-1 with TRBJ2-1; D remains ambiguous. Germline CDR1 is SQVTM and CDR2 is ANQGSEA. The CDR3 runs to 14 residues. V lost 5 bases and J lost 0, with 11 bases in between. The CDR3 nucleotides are TGCAGCGTTAGCTCCGTGAGCTCCTACAATGAGCAGTTCTTC. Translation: CSVSSVSSYNEQFF.

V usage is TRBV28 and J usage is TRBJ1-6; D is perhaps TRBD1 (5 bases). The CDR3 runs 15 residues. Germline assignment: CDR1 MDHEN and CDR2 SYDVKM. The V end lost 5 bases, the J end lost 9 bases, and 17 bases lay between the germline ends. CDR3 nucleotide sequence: TGTGCCAGCAGTCCGGGGGGGGGTGAAGTTTCACCCCTCCACTTT. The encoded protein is CASSPGGGEVSPLHF.

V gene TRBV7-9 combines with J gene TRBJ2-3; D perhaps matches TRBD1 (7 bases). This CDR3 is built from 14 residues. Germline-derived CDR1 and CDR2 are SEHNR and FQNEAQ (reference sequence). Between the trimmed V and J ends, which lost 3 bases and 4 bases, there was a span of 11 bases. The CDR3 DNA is TGTGCCAGCAGCTTCGCAGGGGGGTCAGATACGCAGTATTTT. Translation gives CASSFAGGSDTQYF.

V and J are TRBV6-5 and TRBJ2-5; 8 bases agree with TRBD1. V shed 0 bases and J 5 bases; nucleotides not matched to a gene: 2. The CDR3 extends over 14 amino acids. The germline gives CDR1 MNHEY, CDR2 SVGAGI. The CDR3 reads CASSYSTGAETQYF. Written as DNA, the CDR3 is TGTGCCAGCAGTTACTCGACAGGGGCCGAGACCCAGTACTTC.

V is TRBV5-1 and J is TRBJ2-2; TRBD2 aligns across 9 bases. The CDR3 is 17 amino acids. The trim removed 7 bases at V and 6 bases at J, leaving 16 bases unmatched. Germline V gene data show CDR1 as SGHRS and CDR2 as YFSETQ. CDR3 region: CASARNRAGGKAGELFF. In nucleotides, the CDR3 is TGCGCCAGCGCGAGAAACCGAGCGGGGGGTAAGGCCGGGGAGCTGTTTTTT.

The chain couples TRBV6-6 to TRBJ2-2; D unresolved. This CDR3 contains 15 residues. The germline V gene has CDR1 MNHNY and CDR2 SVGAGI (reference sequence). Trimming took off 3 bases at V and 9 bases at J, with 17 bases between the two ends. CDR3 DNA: TGTGCCAGCAGTTATTCAGCCGGGTTCGGCTGGGAGCTGTTTTTT. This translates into CASSYSAGFGWELFF.

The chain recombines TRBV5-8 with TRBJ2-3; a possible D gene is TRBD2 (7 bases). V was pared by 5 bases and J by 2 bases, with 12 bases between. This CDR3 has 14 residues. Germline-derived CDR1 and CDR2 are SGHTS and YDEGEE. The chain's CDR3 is CASSGGALTDTQYF. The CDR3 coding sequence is TGTGCCAGCAGTGGGGGGGCCCTCACAGATACGCAGTATTTT.

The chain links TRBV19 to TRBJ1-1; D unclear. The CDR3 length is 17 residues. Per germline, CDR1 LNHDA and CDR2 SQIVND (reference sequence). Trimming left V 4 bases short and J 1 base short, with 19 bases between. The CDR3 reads CASSRSFGTATNTEAFF. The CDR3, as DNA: TGTGCCAGTAGTAGATCATTTGGAACAGCCACGAACACTGAAGCTTTCTTT.

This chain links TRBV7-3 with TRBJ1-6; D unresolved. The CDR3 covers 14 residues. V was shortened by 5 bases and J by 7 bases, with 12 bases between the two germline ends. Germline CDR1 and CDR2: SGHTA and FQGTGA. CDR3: CASSKDGVNSPLHF. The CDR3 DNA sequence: TGTGCCAGCAGCAAGGACGGGGTGAATTCACCCCTCCACTTT. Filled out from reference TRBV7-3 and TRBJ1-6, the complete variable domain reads GAGVSQTPSNKVTEKGKYVELRCDPISGHTALYWYRQSLGQGPEFLIYFQGTGAADDSGLPNDRFFAVRPEGSVSTLKIQRTERGDSAVYLCASSKDGVNSPLHFGNGTRLTVT.

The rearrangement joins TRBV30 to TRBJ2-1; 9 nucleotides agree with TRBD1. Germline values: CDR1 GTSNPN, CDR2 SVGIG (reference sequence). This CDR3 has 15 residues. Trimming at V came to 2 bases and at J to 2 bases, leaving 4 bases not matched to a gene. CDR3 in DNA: TGTGCCTGGAGTCGGACAGGGGTACCCTACAATGAGCAGTTCTTC. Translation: CAWSRTGVPYNEQFF.

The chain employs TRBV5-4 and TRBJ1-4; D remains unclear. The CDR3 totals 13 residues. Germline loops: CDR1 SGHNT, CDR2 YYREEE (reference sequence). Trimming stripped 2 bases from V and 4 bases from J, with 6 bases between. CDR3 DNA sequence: TGTGCCAGCAGCTTTTCGAGTAATGAAAAACTGTTTTTT. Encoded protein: CASSFSSNEKLFF.

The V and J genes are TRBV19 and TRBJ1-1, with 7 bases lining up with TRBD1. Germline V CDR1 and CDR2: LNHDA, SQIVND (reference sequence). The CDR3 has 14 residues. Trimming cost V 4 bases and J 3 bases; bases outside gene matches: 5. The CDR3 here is CASSTDREDTEAFF. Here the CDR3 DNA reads TGTGCCAGTAGTACCGACAGGGAGGACACTGAAGCTTTCTTT.

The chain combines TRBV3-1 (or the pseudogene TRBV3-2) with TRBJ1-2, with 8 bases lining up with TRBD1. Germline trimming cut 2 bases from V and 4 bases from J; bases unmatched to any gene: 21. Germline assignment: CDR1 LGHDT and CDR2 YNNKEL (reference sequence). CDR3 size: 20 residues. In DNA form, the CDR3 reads TGTGCCAGCAGCCAAAAGGAACTAAGAGACAGGGGCATTCATGGCTATGGCTACACCTTC. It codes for CASSQKELRDRGIHGYGYTF.

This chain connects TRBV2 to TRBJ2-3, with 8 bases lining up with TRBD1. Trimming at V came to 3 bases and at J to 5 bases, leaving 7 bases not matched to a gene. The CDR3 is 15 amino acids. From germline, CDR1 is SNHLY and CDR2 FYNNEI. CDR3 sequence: CASSETGARGDTQYF. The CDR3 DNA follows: TGTGCCAGCAGTGAGACAGGGGCGCGGGGAGATACGCAGTATTTT.

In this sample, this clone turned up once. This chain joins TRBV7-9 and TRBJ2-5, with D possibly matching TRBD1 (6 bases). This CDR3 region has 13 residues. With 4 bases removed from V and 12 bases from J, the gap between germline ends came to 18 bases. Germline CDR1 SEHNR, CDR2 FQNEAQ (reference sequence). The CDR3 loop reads CASSSIPGHGKYF. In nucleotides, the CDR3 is TGTGCCAGCAGCTCCATACCGGGACATGGGAAGTACTTC.

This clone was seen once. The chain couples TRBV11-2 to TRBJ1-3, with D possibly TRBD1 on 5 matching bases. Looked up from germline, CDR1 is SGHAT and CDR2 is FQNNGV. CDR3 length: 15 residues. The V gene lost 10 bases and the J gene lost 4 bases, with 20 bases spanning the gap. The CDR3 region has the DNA TGTGCCACCCAACGCTGGGGGGAGGCAGGAAACACCATATATTTT. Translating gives CATQRWGEAGNTIYF.

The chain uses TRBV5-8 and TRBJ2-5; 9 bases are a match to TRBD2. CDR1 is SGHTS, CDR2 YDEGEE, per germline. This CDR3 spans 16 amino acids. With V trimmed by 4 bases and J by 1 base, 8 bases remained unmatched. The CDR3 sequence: CASSDGAGGLQETQYF. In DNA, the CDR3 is TGTGCCAGCAGCGACGGCGCGGGGGGGCTCCAAGAGACCCAGTACTTC.

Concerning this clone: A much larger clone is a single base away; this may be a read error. The DNA for the CDR3 is TGTGCCAGCAGCCCGGGACAGCACACTGAAGCTTTCTTT. Translated, it gives CASSPGQHTEAFF. The V call is TRBV3-1 (or the pseudogene TRBV3-2), the J call TRBJ1-1; TRBD1 agrees at 7 bases. This CDR3 contains 13 residues. The germline V gene has CDR1 LGHDT and CDR2 YNNKEL (reference sequence). V gave up 4 bases and J gave up 3 bases; unmatched junction bases: 2.

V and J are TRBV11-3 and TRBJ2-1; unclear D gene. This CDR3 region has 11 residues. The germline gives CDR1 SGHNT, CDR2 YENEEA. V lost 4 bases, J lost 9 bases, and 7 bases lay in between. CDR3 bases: TGTGCCAGCAGCTCCTCCGGTGAGCAGTTCTTC. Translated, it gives CASSSSGEQFF.

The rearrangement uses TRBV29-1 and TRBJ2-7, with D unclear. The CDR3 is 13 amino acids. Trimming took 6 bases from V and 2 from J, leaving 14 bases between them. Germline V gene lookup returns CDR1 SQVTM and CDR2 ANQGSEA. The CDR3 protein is CSVFGEAAYEQYF. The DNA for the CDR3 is TGCAGCGTCTTTGGAGAGGCCGCCTACGAGCAGTACTTC.

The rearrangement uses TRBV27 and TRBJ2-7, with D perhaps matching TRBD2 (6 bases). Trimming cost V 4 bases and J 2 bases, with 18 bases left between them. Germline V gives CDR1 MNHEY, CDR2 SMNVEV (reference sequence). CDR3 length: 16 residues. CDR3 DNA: TGTGCCAGCAGTTCTCCTTATACGGGAGATCCCTACGAGCAGTACTTC. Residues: CASSSPYTGDPYEQYF.

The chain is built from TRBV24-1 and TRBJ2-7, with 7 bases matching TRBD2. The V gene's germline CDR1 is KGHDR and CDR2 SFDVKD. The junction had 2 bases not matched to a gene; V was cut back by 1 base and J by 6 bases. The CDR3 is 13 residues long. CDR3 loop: CATSDFGGSEQYF. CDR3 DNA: TGTGCCACCAGTGATTTCGGGGGGTCCGAGCAGTACTTC.

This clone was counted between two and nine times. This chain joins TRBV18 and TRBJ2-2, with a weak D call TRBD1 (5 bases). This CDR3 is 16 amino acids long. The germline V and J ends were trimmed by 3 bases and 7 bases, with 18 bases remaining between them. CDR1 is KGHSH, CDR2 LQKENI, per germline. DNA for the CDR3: TGTGCCAGCTCACCGCAGGGCGAGTTTATCGGCGGGGAGCTGTTTTTT. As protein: CASSPQGEFIGGELFF.

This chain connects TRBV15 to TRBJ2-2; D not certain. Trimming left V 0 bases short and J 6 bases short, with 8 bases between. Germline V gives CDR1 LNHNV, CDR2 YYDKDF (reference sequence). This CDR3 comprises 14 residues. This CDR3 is CATSRDLGAGELFF. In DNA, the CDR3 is TGTGCCACCAGCAGAGACTTGGGCGCCGGGGAGCTGTTTTTT.